These 13 T cell receptor beta chains originate from one sample sequenced in a study of regulatory T cells in long-lasting Graves disease. The time point here: persistent/refractory GD, antithyroid drugs over 5 years with positive TRAb. Preparation of the TCR library used RNA extracted from PBMCs. CDR3-region Arm-PCR and iRepertoire HTBI primers produced the TCR beta libraries. TCRdb reprocessed the multiplex PCR reads with MiXCR, giving one entry per CDR3 protein. This table has under 450,000 distinct CDR3 sequences, 20% to 25% appearing once. The material sequenced was peripheral blood mononuclear cells (PBMCs), taken when the disease was refractory, from a patient treated with antithyroid drugs. The source of these receptors is a woman aged 35 to 49 with Graves disease.

The rearrangement uses TRBV7-3 and TRBJ2-1; 7 positions agree with TRBD2. The germline gives CDR1 SGHTA, CDR2 FQGTGA. V lost 5 bases to trimming and J lost 1 base; unmatched junction nucleotides: 8. CDR3 length equals 16 residues. The CDR3 protein is CASSRRAGLSYNEQFF. The DNA of the CDR3 is TGTGCCAGCAGCCGAAGAGCGGGATTGTCCTACAATGAGCAGTTCTTC.

This clonotype was found many times. The chain carries TRBV2 and TRBJ2-6; 9 nucleotides align to TRBD1. The J segment lost 2 bases and the V segment lost 10 bases, leaving 15 bases of the junction unmatched. The V gene's germline CDR1 is SNHLY and CDR2 FYNNEI. CDR3 length: 18 residues. The chain's CDR3 is CATGQGIRRRAGANVLTF. CDR3 coding DNA: TGTGCCACCGGACAGGGGATACGCCGTCGGGCTGGGGCCAACGTCCTGACTTTC.

The chain carries TRBV28 and TRBJ1-1, with D hard to call. V was shortened by 1 base and J by 1 base, with 7 bases between the two germline ends. Germline V CDR1 and CDR2: MDHEN, SYDVKM. The CDR3 totals 14 residues. CDR3 sequence reads: CASSLFGPNTEAFF. CDR3 in DNA: TGTGCCAGCAGTTTATTTGGCCCGAACACTGAAGCTTTCTTT.

This clonotype was counted at least ten times. This chain links TRBV29-1 with TRBJ1-1; 8 bases are shared with TRBD1. Per germline, CDR1 SQVTM and CDR2 ANQGSEA. This CDR3 has 13 residues. V was clipped by 6 bases and J by 4 bases; unmatched bases: 7. CDR3 DNA sequence: TGCAGCGTGCGTGACAGGGGTGTCACTGAAGCTTTCTTT. Translating it yields CSVRDRGVTEAFF.

This clonotype was found a few times. The gene calls are TRBV12-3 or TRBV12-4 and TRBJ2-2, with unresolved D. This CDR3 spans 14 amino acids. V gave up 7 bases and J gave up 0 bases, with 9 bases separating them. CDR3 loop: CASTLKPNTGELFF. CDR3 sequence (DNA): TGTGCCAGCACCCTTAAACCGAACACCGGGGAGCTGTTTTTT.

There are many counts of this clonotype. The V gene is TRBV12-3 or TRBV12-4, the J gene TRBJ2-3; 15 bases fit TRBD2. This CDR3 is 15 amino acids long. Germline trimming cut 6 bases from V and 7 bases from J; bases unmatched to any gene: 5. CDR3 loop: CASSRGLAGGNTQYF. CDR3 DNA: TGTGCCAGCAGCCGTGGACTAGCGGGAGGGAATACGCAGTATTTT.

The chain is built from TRBV29-1 and TRBJ2-2; 7 bases map to TRBD2. This CDR3 region has 14 residues. Germline lookup yields CDR1 SQVTM and CDR2 ANQGSEA. Trimming took 6 bases from V and 0 from J; bases not matched to a gene: 4. CDR3 DNA: TGCAGCGTCGGGGACTACTCGAACACCGGGGAGCTGTTTTTT. Translated, it gives CSVGDYSNTGELFF.

Turning to this clonotype: This could be a read error, since a much larger clone is one nucleotide away. The chain has TRBV6-5 and TRBJ2-5; no firm D call. Germline V gene lookup returns CDR1 MNHEY and CDR2 SVGAGI. V lost 4 bases to trimming and J lost 5 bases, with 8 bases between them. The CDR3 runs to 12 residues. CDR3 bases: TGTGCCAGCAGTTGGAAGTGGGAGACCCAGTACTTC. Amino acid sequence: CASSWKWETQYF.

This clonotype occurred many times. The chain is built from TRBV11-2 and TRBJ1-6; 9 positions match TRBD1. From germline, CDR1 is SGHAT and CDR2 FQNNGV. V lost 6 bases and J lost 9; bases outside the gene matches: 9. The CDR3 runs 15 residues. CDR3 coding DNA: TGTGCCAGCAGTTTAACAGGGGGCGCGGGTTCACCCCTCCACTTT. It codes for CASSLTGGAGSPLHF.

This clonotype was counted between two and nine times. V and J are TRBV20-1 and TRBJ2-2; D is perhaps TRBD2 (5 bases). The V end was cut by 2 bases, the J end by 4 bases, with 11 bases between. The germline V gene encodes CDR1 DFQATT and CDR2 SNEGSKA (reference sequence). The CDR3 totals 14 residues. The DNA for the CDR3 is TGCAGTGCTAGACTAGGACTTGGCACCGGGGAGCTGTTTTTT. Encoded protein: CSARLGLGTGELFF.

In its sample, this clonotype was seen many times. This rearrangement joins TRBV7-8 to TRBJ2-7; the match to TRBD1 covers 7 bases. V shed 5 bases and J 2 bases; nucleotides not matched to a gene: 9. The CDR3 has 15 residues. Looked up from germline, CDR1 is SGHVS and CDR2 is FQNEAQ. CDR3 DNA: TGTGCCAGCAGCCCAAAGAGGGACAGACCCTACGAGCAGTACTTC. It codes for CASSPKRDRPYEQYF.

This clonotype was seen at least ten times. The V call is TRBV27, the J call TRBJ2-5, with a tentative D call TRBD1 (6 bases). V was cut by 8 bases and J by 2 bases, with 15 bases left in between. The CDR3 loop spans 14 amino acids. Germline V gene lookup returns CDR1 MNHEY and CDR2 SMNVEV (reference sequence). This CDR3 is CASSVAGTQETQYF. CDR3 in DNA: TGTGCCAGCTCCGTAGCCGGGACACAAGAGACCCAGTACTTC.

Many counts were recorded for this clonotype. The rearrangement links TRBV11-2 to TRBJ2-2; TRBD2 matches 8 bases. Germline trimming cut 3 bases from V and 7 bases from J; bases unmatched to any gene: 7. Germline V gene lookup returns CDR1 SGHAT and CDR2 FQNNGV. The CDR3 spans 15 residues. The DNA of the CDR3 is TGTGCCAGCAGCTTCATAACGGGAGGGGTCGGGGAGCTGTTTTTT. Translating gives CASSFITGGVGELFF.